This TCR beta chain was captured in a study of blood T cell repertoires in COVID-19. Study overall: From the United States, Italy and Spain came samples of acute and convalescent COVID-19. PBMCs, B-cell-depleted T cells, or T cells provided the cDNA or gDNA that made up the material.

The V end lost 2 bases, the J end lost 0 bases, and 9 bases lay between the germline ends. This CDR3 spans 15 amino acids. Looked up from germline, CDR1 is MNHEY and CDR2 is SMNVEV (reference sequence). Authors' analysis steps: Scientists estimated how many nucleated cells there were by amplifying reference gene primers. The data were produced by immunoSEQ multiplex PCR, yet TCRdb's version contains in-frame clones alone and is incomplete. V and J calls and clone size are those listed in that table; D and trimming were worked out from the DNA. Of roughly 23,000 clones listed, 90% to 95% are singletons.

Sequenced input: peripheral blood. This rearrangement joins TRBV27 to TRBJ2-3; maybe TRBD2 (5 bases). This sequence originates from a woman in her 50s with active COVID-19. DNA of the CDR3: TGTGCCAGCAGTTTACGGCTAGCTAGCACAGATACGCAGTATTTT. It yields the protein CASSLRLASTDTQYF.